This TCR beta chain emerged from a study of identical twins. General study points: It was possible that invariant MAIT and iNKT cells partly confounded the zero-insertion analyses. Carriage of fewer insertions was seen in abundant cord blood beta clonotypes, whereas memory repertoires showed none.

TCRdb used MiXCR to reprocess the 5' RACE reads, holding one entry per CDR3 protein. Of about 390,000 distinct CDR3 sequences in the sample, 7% to 9.5% were seen once. This clonotype showed up just a few times. The antigen is unknown. The germline gives CDR1 SGHAT, CDR2 FQNNGV. This CDR3 region has 14 residues. With 5 bases removed from V and 6 bases from J, the gap between germline ends came to 14 bases. The sample taken for sequencing was naive T cells sorted from blood. The sequence was collected from a woman aged 50 to 60 in good health. The rearrangement uses TRBV11-2 and TRBJ2-1, with a weak D call TRBD1 (5 bases). The CDR3 sequence: CASSLGRASNEQFF. The CDR3 DNA sequence: TGTGCCAGCAGCCTGGGCAGGGCTTCCAATGAGCAGTTCTTC.